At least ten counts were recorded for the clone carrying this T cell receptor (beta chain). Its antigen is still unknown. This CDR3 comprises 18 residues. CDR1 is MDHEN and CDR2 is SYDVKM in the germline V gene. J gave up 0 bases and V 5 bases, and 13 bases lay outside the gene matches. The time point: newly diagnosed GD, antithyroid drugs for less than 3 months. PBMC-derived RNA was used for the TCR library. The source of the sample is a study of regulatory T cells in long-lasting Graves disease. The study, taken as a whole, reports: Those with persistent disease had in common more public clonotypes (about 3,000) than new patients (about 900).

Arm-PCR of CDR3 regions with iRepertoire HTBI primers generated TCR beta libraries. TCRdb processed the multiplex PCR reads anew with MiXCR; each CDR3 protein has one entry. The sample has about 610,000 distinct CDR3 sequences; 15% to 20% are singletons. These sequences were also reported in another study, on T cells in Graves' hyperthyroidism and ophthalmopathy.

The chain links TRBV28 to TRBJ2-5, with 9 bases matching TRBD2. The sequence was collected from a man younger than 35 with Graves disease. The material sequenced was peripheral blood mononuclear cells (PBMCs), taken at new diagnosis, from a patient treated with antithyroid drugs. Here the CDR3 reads CASSLSFGAGGDQETQYF. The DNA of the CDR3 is TGTGCCAGCAGTCTATCGTTCGGTGCGGGAGGGGACCAAGAGACCCAGTACTTC.